One sample yielded the 3 T cell receptor beta chains listed below, sequenced in a study of cytomegalovirus exposure and HLA in healthy donors. Libraries were prepared by immunoSEQ multiplex PCR; TCRdb keeps only in-frame clonotypes and omits some of them. The data hold about 190,000 clones, with around 88% observed a single time. The sequenced sample was PBMCs. The receptors stem from a woman aged 18-29 years in good health and CMV-seronegative.

This rearrangement joins TRBV14 to TRBJ2-5; D uncertain. CDR1 and CDR2 from the germline V gene are SGHDN and FVKESK. V shed 0 bases and J shed 4 bases, with 12 bases lying between them. This CDR3 region has 15 residues. The CDR3 DNA follows: TGTGCCAGCAGCCAAGATTGGTCCAGTCTAGAGACCCAGTACTTC. It encodes CASSQDWSSLETQYF.

The V and J genes are TRBV5-1 and TRBJ1-2; 8 bases are a match to TRBD1. CDR1 is SGHRS and CDR2 is YFSETQ in the germline V gene. The CDR3 contains 12 residues. Trimming removed 5 bases from V and 8 bases from J; junction bases left unmatched: 5. The CDR3 DNA follows: TGCGCCAGCAGGTCAGGGGGCGGCGGCTACACCTTC. It codes for CASRSGGGGYTF.

The V call is TRBV5-6, the J call TRBJ1-2; D is unresolved. The V gene's germline CDR1 is SGHDT and CDR2 YYEEEE. This CDR3 has 15 amino acids. Trimming pared 7 bases from V and 5 bases from J, leaving 21 bases between. CDR3 in amino acids: CASLPSRSSLYGYTF. CDR3 in DNA: TGTGCCAGCCTGCCCTCCAGGTCGAGCCTTTATGGCTACACCTTC.